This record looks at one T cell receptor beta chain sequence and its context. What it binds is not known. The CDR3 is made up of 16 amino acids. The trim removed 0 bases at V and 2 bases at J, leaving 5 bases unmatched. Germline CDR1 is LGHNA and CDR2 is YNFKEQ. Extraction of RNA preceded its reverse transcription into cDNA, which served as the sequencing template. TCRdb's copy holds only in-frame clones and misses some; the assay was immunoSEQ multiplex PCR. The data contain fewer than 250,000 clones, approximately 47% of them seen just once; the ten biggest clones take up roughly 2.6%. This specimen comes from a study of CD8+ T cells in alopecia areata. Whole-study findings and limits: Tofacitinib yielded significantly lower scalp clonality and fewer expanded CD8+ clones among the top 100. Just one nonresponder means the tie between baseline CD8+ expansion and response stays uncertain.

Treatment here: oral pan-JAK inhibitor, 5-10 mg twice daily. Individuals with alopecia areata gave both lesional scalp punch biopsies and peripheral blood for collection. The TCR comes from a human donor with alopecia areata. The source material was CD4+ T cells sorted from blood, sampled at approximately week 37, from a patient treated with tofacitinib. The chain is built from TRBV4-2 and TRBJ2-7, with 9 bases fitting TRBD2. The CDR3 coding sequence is TGTGCCAGCAGCCAAGATAGGGCGGGAGGGCCCTACGAGCAGTACTTC. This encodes CASSQDRAGGPYEQYF.